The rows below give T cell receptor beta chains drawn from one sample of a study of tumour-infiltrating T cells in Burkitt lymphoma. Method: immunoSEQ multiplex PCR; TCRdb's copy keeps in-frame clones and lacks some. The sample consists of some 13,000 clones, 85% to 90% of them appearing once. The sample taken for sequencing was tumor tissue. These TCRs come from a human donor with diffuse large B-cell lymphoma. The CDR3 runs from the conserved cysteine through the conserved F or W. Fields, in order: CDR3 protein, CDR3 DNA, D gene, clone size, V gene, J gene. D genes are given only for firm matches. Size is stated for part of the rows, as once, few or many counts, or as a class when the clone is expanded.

cdr3_aa: CASSWGQGIAYEQYF
cdr3_nt: TGCGCCAGCAGCTGGGGACAGGGGATCGCCTACGAGCAGTACTTC
d_call: TRBD1
clone_size: .
v_call: TRBV5-1
j_call: TRBJ2-7

cdr3_aa: CASSPSLSDTQYF
cdr3_nt: TGTGCCAGCAGCCCCTCACTTTCAGATACGCAGTATTTT
d_call: .
clone_size: .
v_call: TRBV7-9
j_call: TRBJ2-3

cdr3_aa: CASSSSIGTLGIEQYF
cdr3_nt: TGTGCCAGCAGTTCGTCTATCGGGACCCTAGGCATCGAGCAGTACTTC
d_call: .
clone_size: .
v_call: TRBV6-5
j_call: TRBJ2-7

cdr3_aa: CASSLGGTGETQYF
cdr3_nt: TGTGCCAGCAGCTTAGGGGGGACTGGGGAGACCCAGTACTTC
d_call: .
clone_size: .
v_call: TRBV11-1
j_call: TRBJ2-5

cdr3_aa: CASSGGTRDEQYF
cdr3_nt: TGTGCCAGCAGCGGGGGGACAAGGGACGAGCAGTACTTC
d_call: .
clone_size: .
v_call: TRBV9
j_call: TRBJ2-7

cdr3_aa: CASSVGGVEQFF
cdr3_nt: TGTGCCAGCAGCGTAGGCGGGGTTGAGCAGTTCTTC
d_call: .
clone_size: .
v_call: TRBV9
j_call: TRBJ2-1

cdr3_aa: CASSQGLAGVREQFF
cdr3_nt: TGCGCCAGCAGCCAAGGACTAGCGGGAGTTCGTGAGCAGTTCTTC
d_call: TRBD2
clone_size: .
v_call: TRBV4-1
j_call: TRBJ2-1

cdr3_aa: CASSLEHGNIAKNIQYF
cdr3_nt: TGTGCCAGCAGCTTGGAACATGGGAATATAGCCAAAAACATTCAGTACTTC
d_call: .
clone_size: .
v_call: TRBV5-4
j_call: TRBJ2-4

cdr3_aa: CASTKTGSNQPQHF
cdr3_nt: TGTGCCAGCACTAAAACAGGTAGCAATCAGCCCCAGCATTTT
d_call: .
clone_size: .
v_call: TRBV6-5
j_call: TRBJ1-5

cdr3_aa: CASSSVLEAFF
cdr3_nt: TGTGCCAGCAGCTCAGTACTAGAAGCTTTCTTT
d_call: .
clone_size: once
v_call: TRBV7-8
j_call: TRBJ1-1

cdr3_aa: CASSQELGAYNEQFF
cdr3_nt: TGTGCCAGCAGCCAAGAACTAGGGGCCTACAATGAGCAGTTCTTC
d_call: .
clone_size: .
v_call: TRBV14
j_call: TRBJ2-1

cdr3_aa: CASSSRLSGANVLTF
cdr3_nt: TGTGCCAGCAGTTCCAGGCTATCTGGGGCCAACGTCCTGACTTTC
d_call: .
clone_size: once
v_call: TRBV27
j_call: TRBJ2-6

cdr3_aa: CASSGRTGAEAFF
cdr3_nt: TGTGCCAGCAGTGGCCGAACAGGGGCGGAAGCTTTCTTT
d_call: TRBD1
clone_size: .
v_call: TRBV9
j_call: TRBJ1-1

cdr3_aa: CASSPPVSGRFNEQFF
cdr3_nt: TGTGCCAGCAGTCCGCCAGTTAGCGGGAGATTCAATGAGCAGTTCTTC
d_call: TRBD2
clone_size: few
v_call: TRBV27
j_call: TRBJ2-1

cdr3_aa: CASSVAGASETQYF
cdr3_nt: TGTGCCAGCAGTGTAGCGGGAGCGTCAGAGACCCAGTACTTC
d_call: TRBD2
clone_size: .
v_call: TRBV2
j_call: TRBJ2-5

cdr3_aa: CASRSKGGPSTDTQYF
cdr3_nt: TGTGCCAGCAGATCGAAGGGGGGGCCTAGCACAGATACGCAGTATTTT
d_call: .
clone_size: .
v_call: TRBV2
j_call: TRBJ2-3

cdr3_aa: CASSLDGGGYEQYF
cdr3_nt: TGCGCCAGCAGCTTGGACGGAGGGGGCTACGAGCAGTACTTC
d_call: .
clone_size: .
v_call: TRBV5-1
j_call: TRBJ2-7

cdr3_aa: CTSSLAGGTYGYTF
cdr3_nt: TGTACCAGCAGCTTGGCCGGGGGGACTTATGGCTACACCTTC
d_call: .
clone_size: .
v_call: TRBV5-6
j_call: TRBJ1-2

cdr3_aa: CASSLAQALNQPQHF
cdr3_nt: TGTGCCAGCAGCTTGGCACAGGCGCTCAATCAGCCCCAGCATTTT
d_call: .
clone_size: .
v_call: TRBV5-8
j_call: TRBJ1-5

cdr3_aa: CASSPRQGKLFF
cdr3_nt: TGCGCCAGCAGCCCAAGACAGGGAAAACTGTTTTTT
d_call: TRBD1
clone_size: .
v_call: TRBV5-1
j_call: TRBJ1-4

cdr3_aa: CASSQEVGGSNQPQHF
cdr3_nt: TGCGCCAGCAGCCAAGAGGTGGGGGGGAGCAATCAGCCCCAGCATTTT
d_call: .
clone_size: .
v_call: TRBV4-3
j_call: TRBJ1-5

cdr3_aa: CASSVALAGVYNEQFF
cdr3_nt: TGTGCCAGCAGCGTAGCACTAGCGGGAGTGTACAATGAGCAGTTCTTC
d_call: TRBD2
clone_size: .
v_call: TRBV9
j_call: TRBJ2-1

cdr3_aa: CASSSGYNEQFF
cdr3_nt: TGTGCCAGCAGCTCGGGTTACAATGAGCAGTTCTTC
d_call: .
clone_size: .
v_call: TRBV11-3
j_call: TRBJ2-1

cdr3_aa: CASLDRGLTDTQYF
cdr3_nt: TGTGCCAGTCTCGACAGGGGCCTCACAGATACGCAGTATTTT
d_call: TRBD1
clone_size: .
v_call: TRBV19
j_call: TRBJ2-3

cdr3_aa: CASSPGTNEQYF
cdr3_nt: TGTGCCAGTAGTCCAGGGACTAACGAGCAGTACTTC
d_call: TRBD2
clone_size: .
v_call: TRBV19
j_call: TRBJ2-7

cdr3_aa: CASSLVSGTSNTEAFF
cdr3_nt: TGTGCCAGCAGCTTAGTGTCGGGGACTTCGAACACTGAAGCTTTCTTT
d_call: .
clone_size: .
v_call: TRBV7-6
j_call: TRBJ1-1

cdr3_aa: CASSMVAGEETQYF
cdr3_nt: TGTGCCAGTAGTATGGTGGCGGGTGAAGAGACCCAGTACTTC
d_call: .
clone_size: .
v_call: TRBV19
j_call: TRBJ2-5

cdr3_aa: CASMGFGYTF
cdr3_nt: TGTGCCAGCATGGGCTTTGGCTACACCTTC
d_call: .
clone_size: few
v_call: TRBV6-1
j_call: TRBJ1-2

cdr3_aa: CASTTWDSGRMNEQFF
cdr3_nt: TGTGCCAGCACTACGTGGGATAGCGGGAGGATGAATGAGCAGTTCTTC
d_call: TRBD2
clone_size: .
v_call: TRBV27
j_call: TRBJ2-1

cdr3_aa: CASSYSGVDGYTF
cdr3_nt: TGTGCCAGCAGTTACTCTGGCGTGGATGGCTACACCTTC
d_call: .
clone_size: .
v_call: TRBV6-5
j_call: TRBJ1-2

cdr3_aa: CASSDSGNTIYF
cdr3_nt: TGTGCCAGCAGTGACTCTGGAAACACCATATATTTT
d_call: .
clone_size: .
v_call: TRBV2
j_call: TRBJ1-3

cdr3_aa: CASSQASWAGETQYF
cdr3_nt: TGTGCCAGCAGCCAAGCCTCATGGGCCGGAGAGACCCAGTACTTC
d_call: .
clone_size: .
v_call: TRBV9
j_call: TRBJ2-5

cdr3_aa: CASSIGGGTQYF
cdr3_nt: TGTGCCAGTAGTATTGGGGGAGGTACGCAGTATTTT
d_call: .
clone_size: .
v_call: TRBV19
j_call: TRBJ2-3

cdr3_aa: CASRSTPASNEQFF
cdr3_nt: TGTGCCAGCAGATCGACCCCAGCCAGCAATGAGCAGTTCTTC
d_call: .
clone_size: .
v_call: TRBV9
j_call: TRBJ2-1

cdr3_aa: CASRASGGSSYEQYF
cdr3_nt: TGTGCCAGCAGGGCTAGCGGGGGGAGCTCCTACGAGCAGTACTTC
d_call: TRBD2
clone_size: .
v_call: TRBV6-5
j_call: TRBJ2-7

cdr3_aa: CASSFDGSYEQYF
cdr3_nt: TGTGCCAGCAGCTTCGACGGTTCCTACGAGCAGTACTTC
d_call: .
clone_size: .
v_call: TRBV2
j_call: TRBJ2-7

cdr3_aa: CASSLGGAAYGYTF
cdr3_nt: TGTGCCAGCAGCTTGGGGGGGGCGGCCTATGGCTACACCTTC
d_call: .
clone_size: .
v_call: TRBV5-6
j_call: TRBJ1-2

cdr3_aa: CASREGANTGELFF
cdr3_nt: TGTGCCAGCAGAGAGGGTGCGAACACCGGGGAGCTGTTTTTT
d_call: .
clone_size: .
v_call: TRBV9
j_call: TRBJ2-2

cdr3_aa: CSVAGTGRFNEQFF
cdr3_nt: TGCAGCGTTGCGGGGACAGGTAGATTTAATGAGCAGTTCTTC
d_call: TRBD1
clone_size: .
v_call: TRBV29-1
j_call: TRBJ2-1

cdr3_aa: CASRPPRGAPDTQYF
cdr3_nt: TGTGCCAGCAGACCGCCTCGGGGGGCCCCAGATACGCAGTATTTT
d_call: .
clone_size: .
v_call: TRBV6-5
j_call: TRBJ2-3

cdr3_aa: CSVERAGGLRYF
cdr3_nt: TGCAGCGTTGAGCGGGCAGGGGGTCTGCGGTACTTC
d_call: TRBD1
clone_size: .
v_call: TRBV29-1
j_call: TRBJ2-5

cdr3_aa: CASSPQGNYGYTF
cdr3_nt: TGTGCCAGCAGCCCACAGGGGAACTATGGCTACACCTTC
d_call: TRBD1
clone_size: .
v_call: TRBV7-6
j_call: TRBJ1-2

cdr3_aa: CASSINRANYGYTF
cdr3_nt: TGTGCCAGTAGTATAAATAGAGCTAACTATGGCTACACCTTC
d_call: .
clone_size: .
v_call: TRBV19
j_call: TRBJ1-2

cdr3_aa: CASSPPALGELFF
cdr3_nt: TGTGCCAGCTCACCACCGGCCCTCGGGGAGCTGTTTTTT
d_call: .
clone_size: .
v_call: TRBV18
j_call: TRBJ2-2

cdr3_aa: CASSLASTREQYF
cdr3_nt: TGTGCCAGCAGCTTAGCGAGCACGCGCGAGCAGTACTTC
d_call: .
clone_size: .
v_call: TRBV11-2
j_call: TRBJ2-7

cdr3_aa: CASSILAGGDTQYF
cdr3_nt: TGTGCCAGTAGTATACTAGCGGGGGGAGATACGCAGTATTTT
d_call: TRBD2
clone_size: .
v_call: TRBV19
j_call: TRBJ2-3